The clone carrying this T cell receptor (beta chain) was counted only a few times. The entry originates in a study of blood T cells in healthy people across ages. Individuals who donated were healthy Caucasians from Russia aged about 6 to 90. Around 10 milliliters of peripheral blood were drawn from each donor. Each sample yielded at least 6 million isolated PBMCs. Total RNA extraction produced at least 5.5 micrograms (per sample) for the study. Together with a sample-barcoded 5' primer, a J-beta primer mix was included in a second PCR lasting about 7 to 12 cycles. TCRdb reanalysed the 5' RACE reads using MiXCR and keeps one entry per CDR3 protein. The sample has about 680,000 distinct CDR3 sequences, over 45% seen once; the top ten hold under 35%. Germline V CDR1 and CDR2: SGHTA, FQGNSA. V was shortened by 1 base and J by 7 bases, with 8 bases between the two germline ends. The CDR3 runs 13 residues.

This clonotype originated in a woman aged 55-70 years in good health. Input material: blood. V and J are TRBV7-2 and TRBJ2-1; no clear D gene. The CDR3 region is CASSLGVVNEQFF. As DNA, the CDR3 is TGTGCCAGCAGCTTAGGAGTTGTAAATGAGCAGTTCTTC. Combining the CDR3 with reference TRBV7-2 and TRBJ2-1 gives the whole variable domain GAGVSQSPSNKVTEKGKDVELRCDPISGHTALYWYRQSLGQGLEFLIYFQGNSAPDKSGLPSDRFSAERTGGSVSTLTIQRTQQEDSAVYLCASSLGVVNEQFFGPGTRLTVL.